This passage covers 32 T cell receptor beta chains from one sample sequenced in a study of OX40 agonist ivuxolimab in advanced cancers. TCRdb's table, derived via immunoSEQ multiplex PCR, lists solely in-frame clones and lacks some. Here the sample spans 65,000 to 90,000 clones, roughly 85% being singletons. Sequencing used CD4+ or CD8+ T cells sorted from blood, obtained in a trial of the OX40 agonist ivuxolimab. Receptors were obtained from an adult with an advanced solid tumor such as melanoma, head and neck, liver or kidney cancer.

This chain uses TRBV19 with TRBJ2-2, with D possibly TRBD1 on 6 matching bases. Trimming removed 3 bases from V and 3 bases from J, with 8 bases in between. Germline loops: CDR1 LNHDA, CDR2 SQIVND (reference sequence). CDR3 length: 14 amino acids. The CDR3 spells CASSIRQDTGELFF. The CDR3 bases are TGTGCCAGTAGTATTCGACAGGACACCGGGGAGCTGTTTTTT.

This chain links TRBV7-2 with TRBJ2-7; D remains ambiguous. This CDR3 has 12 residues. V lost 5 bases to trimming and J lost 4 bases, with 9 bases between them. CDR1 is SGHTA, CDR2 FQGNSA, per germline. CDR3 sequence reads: CASSSDGYEQYF. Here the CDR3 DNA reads TGTGCCAGCAGCAGCGACGGATACGAGCAGTACTTC.

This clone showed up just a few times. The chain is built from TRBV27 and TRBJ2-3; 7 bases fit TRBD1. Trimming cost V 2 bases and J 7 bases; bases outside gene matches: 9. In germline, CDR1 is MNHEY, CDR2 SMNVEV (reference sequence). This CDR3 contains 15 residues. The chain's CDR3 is CASSLKQGRTNTQYF. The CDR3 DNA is TGTGCCAGCAGTTTAAAACAGGGGAGAACAAATACGCAGTATTTT.

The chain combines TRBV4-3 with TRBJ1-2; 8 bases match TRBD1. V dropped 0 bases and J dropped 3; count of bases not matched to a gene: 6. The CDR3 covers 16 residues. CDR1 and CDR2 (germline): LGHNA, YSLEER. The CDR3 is CASSQDMGTGYYGYTF. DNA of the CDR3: TGCGCCAGCAGCCAAGACATGGGGACAGGTTACTATGGCTACACCTTC.

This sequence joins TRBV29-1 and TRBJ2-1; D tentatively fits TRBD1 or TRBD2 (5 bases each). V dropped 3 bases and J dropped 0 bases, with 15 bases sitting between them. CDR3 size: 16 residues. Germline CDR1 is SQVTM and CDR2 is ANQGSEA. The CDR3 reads CSVDWDAYSSYNEQFF. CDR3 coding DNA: TGCAGCGTTGATTGGGACGCCTATAGCTCCTACAATGAGCAGTTCTTC.

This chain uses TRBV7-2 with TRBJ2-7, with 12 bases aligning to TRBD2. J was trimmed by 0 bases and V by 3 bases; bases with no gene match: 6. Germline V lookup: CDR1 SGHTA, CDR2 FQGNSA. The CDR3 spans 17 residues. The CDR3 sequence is CASSFGTSGLSSYEQYF. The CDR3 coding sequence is TGTGCCAGCAGCTTCGGGACTAGCGGGCTATCCTCCTACGAGCAGTACTTC.

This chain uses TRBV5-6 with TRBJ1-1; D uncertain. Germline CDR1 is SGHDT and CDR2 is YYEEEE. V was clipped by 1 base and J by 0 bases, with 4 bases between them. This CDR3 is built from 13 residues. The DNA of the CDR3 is TGTGCCAGCAGCTTGTTTATGAACACTGAAGCTTTCTTT. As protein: CASSLFMNTEAFF. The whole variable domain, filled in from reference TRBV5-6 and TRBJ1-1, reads DAGVTQSPTHLIKTRGQQVTLRCSPKSGHDTVSWYQQALGQGPQFIFQYYEEEERQRGNFPDRFSGHQFPNYSSELNVNALLLGDSALYLCASSLFMNTEAFFGQGTRLTVV.

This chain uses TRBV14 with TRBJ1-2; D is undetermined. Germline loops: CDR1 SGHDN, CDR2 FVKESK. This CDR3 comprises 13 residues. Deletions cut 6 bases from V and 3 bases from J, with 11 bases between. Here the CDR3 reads CASSRNSYYGYTF. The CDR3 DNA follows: TGTGCCAGCAGTCGGAACAGTTACTATGGCTACACCTTC.

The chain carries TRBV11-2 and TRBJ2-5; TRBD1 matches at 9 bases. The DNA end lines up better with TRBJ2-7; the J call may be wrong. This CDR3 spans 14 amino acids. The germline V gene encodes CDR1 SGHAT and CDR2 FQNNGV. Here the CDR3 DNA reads TGTGCCAGCAGCCGCGCGAGGACAGGGGACGAGCAGTACTTC. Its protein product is CASSRARTGDEQYF.

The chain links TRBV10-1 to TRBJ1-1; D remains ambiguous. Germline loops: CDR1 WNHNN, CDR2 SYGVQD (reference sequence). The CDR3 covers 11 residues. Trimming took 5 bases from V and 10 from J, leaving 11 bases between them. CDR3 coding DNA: TGCGCCAGCAGTTTCCCCCGCGGAGCTTTCTTT. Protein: CASSFPRGAFF.

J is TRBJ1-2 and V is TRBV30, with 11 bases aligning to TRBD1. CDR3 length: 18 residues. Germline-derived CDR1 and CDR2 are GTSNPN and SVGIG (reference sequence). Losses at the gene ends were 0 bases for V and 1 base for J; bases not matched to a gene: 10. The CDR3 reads CAWSVRRTGGRGNYGYTF. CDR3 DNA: TGTGCCTGGAGTGTACGAAGGACAGGGGGCAGGGGTAACTATGGCTACACCTTC.

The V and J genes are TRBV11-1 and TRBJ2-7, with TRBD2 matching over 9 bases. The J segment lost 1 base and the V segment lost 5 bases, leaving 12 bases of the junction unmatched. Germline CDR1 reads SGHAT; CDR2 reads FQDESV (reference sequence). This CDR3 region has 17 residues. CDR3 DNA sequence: TGTGCCAGCAGCCCTCTTGGAAATAGCGGGAGTTCCTACGAGCAGTACTTC. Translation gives CASSPLGNSGSSYEQYF. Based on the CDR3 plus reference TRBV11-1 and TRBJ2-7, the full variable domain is EAEVAQSPRYKITEKSQAVAFWCDPISGHATLYWYRQILGQGPELLVQFQDESVVDDSQLPKDRFSAERLKGVDSTLKIQPAELGDSAMYLCASSPLGNSGSSYEQYFGPGTRLTVT.

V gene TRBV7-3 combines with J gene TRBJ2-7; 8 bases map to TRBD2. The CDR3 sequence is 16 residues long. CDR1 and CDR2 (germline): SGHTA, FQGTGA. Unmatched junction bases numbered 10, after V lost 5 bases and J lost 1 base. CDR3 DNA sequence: TGTGCCAGCAGCCCCCCCCGGGAGGGCCCTTCCTACGAGCAGTACTTC. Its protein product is CASSPPREGPSYEQYF. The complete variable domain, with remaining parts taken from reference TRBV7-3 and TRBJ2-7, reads GAGVSQTPSNKVTEKGKYVELRCDPISGHTALYWYRQSLGQGPEFLIYFQGTGAADDSGLPNDRFFAVRPEGSVSTLKIQRTERGDSAVYLCASSPPREGPSYEQYFGPGTRLTVT.

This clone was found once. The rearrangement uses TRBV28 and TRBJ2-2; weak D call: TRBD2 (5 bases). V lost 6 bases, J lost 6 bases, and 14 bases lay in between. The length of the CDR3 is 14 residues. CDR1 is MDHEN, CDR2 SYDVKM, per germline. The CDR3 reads CASSTPVSAGELFF. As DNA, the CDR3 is TGTGCCAGCAGCACCCCGGTTAGCGCCGGGGAGCTGTTTTTT.

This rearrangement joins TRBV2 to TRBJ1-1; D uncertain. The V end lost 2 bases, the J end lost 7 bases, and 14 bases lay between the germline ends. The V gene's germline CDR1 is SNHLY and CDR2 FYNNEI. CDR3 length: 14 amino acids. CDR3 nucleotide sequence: TGTGCCAGCAGTGAACTAGGAGGGAGAGGTGAAGCTTTCTTT. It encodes CASSELGGRGEAFF.

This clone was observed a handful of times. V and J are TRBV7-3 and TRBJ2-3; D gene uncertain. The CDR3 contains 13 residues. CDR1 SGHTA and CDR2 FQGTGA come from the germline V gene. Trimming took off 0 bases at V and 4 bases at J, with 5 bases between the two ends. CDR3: CASSLTVSDTQYF. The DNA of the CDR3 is TGTGCCAGCAGCTTAACCGTCTCAGATACGCAGTATTTT.

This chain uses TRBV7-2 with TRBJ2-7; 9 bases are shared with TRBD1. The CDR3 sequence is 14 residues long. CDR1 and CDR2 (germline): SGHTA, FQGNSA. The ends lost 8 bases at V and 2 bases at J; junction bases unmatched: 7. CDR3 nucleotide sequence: TGTGCCAGCGGCCGGGACAGGGTTGCCTACGAGCAGTACTTC. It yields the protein CASGRDRVAYEQYF.

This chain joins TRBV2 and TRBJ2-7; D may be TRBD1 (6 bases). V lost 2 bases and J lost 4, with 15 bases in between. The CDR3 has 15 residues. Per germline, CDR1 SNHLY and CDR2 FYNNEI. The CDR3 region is CASSEFDRLGYEQYF. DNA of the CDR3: TGTGCCAGCAGTGAATTTGACAGGTTGGGGTACGAGCAGTACTTC.

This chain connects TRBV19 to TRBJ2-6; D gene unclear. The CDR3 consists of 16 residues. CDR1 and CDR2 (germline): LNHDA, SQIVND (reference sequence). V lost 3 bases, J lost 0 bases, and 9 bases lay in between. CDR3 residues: CASSIQVLSGANVLTF. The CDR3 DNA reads TGTGCCAGTAGTATTCAGGTGCTCTCTGGGGCCAACGTCCTGACTTTC.

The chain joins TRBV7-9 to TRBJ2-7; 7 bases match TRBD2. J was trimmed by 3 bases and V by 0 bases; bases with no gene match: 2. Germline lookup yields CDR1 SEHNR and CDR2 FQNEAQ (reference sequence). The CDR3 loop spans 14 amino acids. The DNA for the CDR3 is TGTGCCAGCAGCTTAGCGGGGGGGTACTACGAGCAGTACTTC. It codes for CASSLAGGYYEQYF.

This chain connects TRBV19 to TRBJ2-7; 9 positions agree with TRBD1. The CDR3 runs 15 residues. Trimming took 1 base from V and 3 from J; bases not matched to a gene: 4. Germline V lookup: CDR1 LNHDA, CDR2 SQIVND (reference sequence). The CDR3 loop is CASSIGGTGFYEQYF. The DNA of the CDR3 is TGTGCCAGTAGTATAGGCGGGACAGGGTTCTACGAGCAGTACTTC.

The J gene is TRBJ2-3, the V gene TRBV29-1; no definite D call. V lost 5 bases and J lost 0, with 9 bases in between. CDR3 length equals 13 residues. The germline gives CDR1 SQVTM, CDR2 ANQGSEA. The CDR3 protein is CSVPLLSTDTQYF. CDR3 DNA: TGCAGCGTTCCATTGCTGAGCACAGATACGCAGTATTTT.

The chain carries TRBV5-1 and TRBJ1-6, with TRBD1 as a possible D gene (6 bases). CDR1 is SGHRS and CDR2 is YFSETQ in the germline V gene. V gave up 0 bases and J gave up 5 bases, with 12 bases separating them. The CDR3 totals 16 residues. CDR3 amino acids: CASSLAVTGNNSPLHF. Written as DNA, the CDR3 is TGCGCCAGCAGCTTGGCCGTGACAGGAAATAATTCACCCCTCCACTTT.

CDR3 sequence: CASSFGLAEPYNEQFF. CDR3 DNA sequence: TGCGCCAGCAGCTTTGGACTAGCGGAGCCCTACAATGAGCAGTTCTTC. The chain couples TRBV5-1 to TRBJ2-1, with 10 bases that match TRBD2. The V segment lost 2 bases and the J segment 2 bases; nucleotides outside the gene matches: 4. The CDR3 contains 16 residues. CDR1 and CDR2 from the germline V gene are SGHRS and YFSETQ.

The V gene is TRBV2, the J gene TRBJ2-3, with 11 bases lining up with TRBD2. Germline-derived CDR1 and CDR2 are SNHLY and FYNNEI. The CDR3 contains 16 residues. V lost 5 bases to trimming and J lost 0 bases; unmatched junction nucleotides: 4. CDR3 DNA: TGTGCCAGCAGTCTTCGGACTAGCGGGAGCACAGATACGCAGTATTTT. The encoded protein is CASSLRTSGSTDTQYF.

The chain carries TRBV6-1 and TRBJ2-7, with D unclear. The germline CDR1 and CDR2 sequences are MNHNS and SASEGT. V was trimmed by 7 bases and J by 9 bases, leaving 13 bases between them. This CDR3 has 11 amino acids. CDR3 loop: CASTAGLGQYF. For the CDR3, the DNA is TGTGCCAGCACTGCCGGCCTCGGGCAGTACTTC.

The CDR3 region is CASRSKFTDTQYF. The CDR3 DNA sequence: TGTGCCAGCAGATCTAAGTTCACAGATACGCAGTATTTT. V is TRBV7-9 and J is TRBJ2-3, with no clear D. The CDR3 loop spans 13 amino acids. Trimming took 6 bases from V and 2 from J, leaving 9 bases between them. CDR1 is SEHNR and CDR2 is FQNEAQ in the germline V gene (reference sequence).

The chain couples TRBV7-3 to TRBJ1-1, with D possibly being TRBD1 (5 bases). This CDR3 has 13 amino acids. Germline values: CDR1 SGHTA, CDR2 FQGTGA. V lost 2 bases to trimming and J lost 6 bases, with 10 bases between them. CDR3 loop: CASSLGGGAEAFF. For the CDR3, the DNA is TGTGCCAGCAGCTTAGGGGGTGGGGCTGAAGCTTTCTTT.

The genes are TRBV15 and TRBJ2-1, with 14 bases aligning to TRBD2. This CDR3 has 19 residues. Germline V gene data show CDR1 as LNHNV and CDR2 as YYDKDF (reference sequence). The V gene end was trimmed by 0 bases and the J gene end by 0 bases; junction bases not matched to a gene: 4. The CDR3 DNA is TGTGCCACCAGCAGAGAGGGACTAGCGGGGGCGCGCTCCTACAATGAGCAGTTCTTC. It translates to CATSREGLAGARSYNEQFF.

The CDR3 loop reads CATVLSRSYNEQFF. CDR3 bases: TGTGCCACCGTTTTGAGCAGGTCCTACAATGAGCAGTTCTTC. This chain uses TRBV15 with TRBJ2-1; D unclear. Per the germline V gene, CDR1 is LNHNV and CDR2 is YYDKDF (reference sequence). The V gene lost 8 bases and the J gene lost 1 base, with 12 bases spanning the gap. The CDR3 spans 14 residues. Combining the CDR3 with reference TRBV15 and TRBJ2-1 gives the whole variable domain DAMVIQNPRYQVTQFGKPVTLSCSQTLNHNVMYWYQQKSSQAPKLLFHYYDKDFNNEADTPDNFQSRRPNTSFCFLDIRSPGLGDTAMYLCATVLSRSYNEQFFGPGTRLTVL.

The CDR3 is CASSDYPGINEKLFF. The CDR3 DNA is TGTGCCAGCAGCGATTATCCCGGGATTAATGAAAAACTGTTTTTT. This chain connects TRBV6-1 to TRBJ1-4; D unresolved. Germline CDR1 and CDR2: MNHNS and SASEGT. V was cut by 6 bases and J by 4 bases, with 15 bases left in between. The CDR3 is 15 amino acids.

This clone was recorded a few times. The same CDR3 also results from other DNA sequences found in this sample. CDR3 in amino acids: CASSLVPHEQYF. The DNA of the CDR3 is TGTGCCAGCAGCTTAGTCCCCCACGAGCAGTACTTC. The genes are TRBV7-2 and TRBJ2-7; D is unresolved. The CDR3 has 12 residues. Per germline, CDR1 SGHTA and CDR2 FQGNSA. Trimming pared 1 base from V and 5 bases from J, leaving 6 bases between.